This record looks at one T cell receptor beta chain sequence and its context. Its target is unknown. Each patient went into thyroid surgery without having received any treatment. The data stem from a study of metastatic and nonmetastatic thyroid tumors. Study-wide context: From malignant and benign thyroid patients, repertoires in blood and in tumor or nodule tissue were compared. Study findings and constraints: A significant increase in TCR beta diversity was reportedly seen in malignant thyroid tumors relative to benign nodules, in blood and tumor.

In the original analysis: Clinicopathological groups of papillary thyroid cancer showed CDR3 differences that were used to build a distant-metastasis classifier. MiXCR reprocessed the PCR reads for TCRdb. The V and J calls and clone size come from TCRdb's table, not from the authors' own analysis. The table records 15,000 to 20,000 clones, 25% to 30% of them present only once. Sequencing input: tumor tissue. This receptor was taken from a female donor with papillary thyroid cancer or a benign thyroid nodule (not recorded which). Some clones in this sample may be carry-over from other donors' samples.

The CDR3: CASSFRSGVLGASGANVLTF. The CDR3, as DNA: TGCGCCAGCAGCTTTAGGAGCGGAGTACTAGGCGCCTCTGGGGCCAACGTCCTGACTTTC. The chain recombines TRBV4-1 with TRBJ2-6; D is perhaps TRBD2 (5 bases). The V end lost 5 bases, the J end lost 0 bases, and 23 bases lay between the germline ends. The length of the CDR3 is 20 residues. Germline CDR1 MGHRA, CDR2 YSYEKL.